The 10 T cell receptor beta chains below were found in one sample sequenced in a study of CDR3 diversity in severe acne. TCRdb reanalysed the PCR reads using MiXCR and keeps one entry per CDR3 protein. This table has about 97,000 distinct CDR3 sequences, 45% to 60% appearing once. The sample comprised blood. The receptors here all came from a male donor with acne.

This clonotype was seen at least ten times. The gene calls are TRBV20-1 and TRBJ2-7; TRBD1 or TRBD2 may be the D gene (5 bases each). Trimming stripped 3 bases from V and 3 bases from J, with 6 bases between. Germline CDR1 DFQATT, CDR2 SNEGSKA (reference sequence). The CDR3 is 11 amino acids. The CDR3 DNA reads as TGCAGTGCTAGGGGGGACTACGAGCAGTACTTC. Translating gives CSARGDYEQYF.

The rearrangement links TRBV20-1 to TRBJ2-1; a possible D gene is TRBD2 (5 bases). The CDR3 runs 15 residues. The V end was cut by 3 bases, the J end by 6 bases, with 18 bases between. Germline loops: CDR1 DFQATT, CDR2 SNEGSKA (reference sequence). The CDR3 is CSASEEAWTINEQFF. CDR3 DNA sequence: TGCAGTGCTAGTGAGGAGGCCTGGACGATCAATGAGCAGTTCTTC.

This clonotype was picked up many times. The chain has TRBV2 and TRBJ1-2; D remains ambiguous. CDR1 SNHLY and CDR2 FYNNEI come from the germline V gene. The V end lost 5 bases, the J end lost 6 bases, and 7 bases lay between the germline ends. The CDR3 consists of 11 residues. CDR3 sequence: CASSLDDGYTF. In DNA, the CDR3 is TGTGCCAGCAGTCTCGACGATGGCTACACCTTC.

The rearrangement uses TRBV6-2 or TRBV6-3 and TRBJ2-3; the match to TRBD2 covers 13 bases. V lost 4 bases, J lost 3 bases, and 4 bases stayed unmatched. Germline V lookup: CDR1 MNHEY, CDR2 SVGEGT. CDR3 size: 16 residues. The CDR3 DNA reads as TGTGCCAGCAGTTTCGGGACTAGCGGGATAACAGATACGCAGTATTTT. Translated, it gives CASSFGTSGITDTQYF.

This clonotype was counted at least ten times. The CDR3 DNA reads TGTGCCAGCAGCGACACAGGGGGCAACGGCTACACCTTC. Protein sequence: CASSDTGGNGYTF. V and J are TRBV5-6 and TRBJ1-2, with 9 bases lining up with TRBD1. CDR1 is SGHDT and CDR2 is YYEEEE in the germline V gene. Trimming took 4 bases from V and 8 from J; bases not matched to a gene: 6. CDR3 size: 13 residues.

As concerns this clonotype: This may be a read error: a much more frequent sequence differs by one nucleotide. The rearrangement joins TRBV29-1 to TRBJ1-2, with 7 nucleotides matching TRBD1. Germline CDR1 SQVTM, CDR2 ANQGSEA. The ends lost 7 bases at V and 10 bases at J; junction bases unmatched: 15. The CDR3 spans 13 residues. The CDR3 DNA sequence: TGCAGCGCCGATACAGGGGCGTCTTGGGACTACACCTTC. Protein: CSADTGASWDYTF.

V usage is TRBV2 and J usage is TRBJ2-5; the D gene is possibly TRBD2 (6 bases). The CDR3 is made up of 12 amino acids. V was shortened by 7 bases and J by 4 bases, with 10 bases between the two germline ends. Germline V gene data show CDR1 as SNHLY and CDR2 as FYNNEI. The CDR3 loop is CASKGAGETQYF. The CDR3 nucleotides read TGTGCCAGCAAGGGAGCGGGAGAGACCCAGTACTTC.

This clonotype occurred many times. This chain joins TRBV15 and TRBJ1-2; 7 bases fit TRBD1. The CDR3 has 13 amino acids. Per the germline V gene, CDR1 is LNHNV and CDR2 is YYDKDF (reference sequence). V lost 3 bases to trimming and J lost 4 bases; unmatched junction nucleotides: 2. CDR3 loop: CATSSRDSYGYTF. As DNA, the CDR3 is TGTGCCACCAGCAGTAGGGACAGCTATGGCTACACCTTC.

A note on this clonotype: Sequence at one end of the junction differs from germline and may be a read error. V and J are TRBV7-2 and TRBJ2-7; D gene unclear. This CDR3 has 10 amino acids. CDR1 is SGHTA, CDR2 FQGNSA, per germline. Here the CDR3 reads CSSSPYEQYF. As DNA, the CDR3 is TGCAGCAGCTCCCCCTACGAGCAGTACTTC.

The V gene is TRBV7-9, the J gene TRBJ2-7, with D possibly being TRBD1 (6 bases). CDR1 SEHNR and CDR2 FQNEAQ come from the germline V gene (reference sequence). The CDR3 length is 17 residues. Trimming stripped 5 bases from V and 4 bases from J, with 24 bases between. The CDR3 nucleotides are TGTGCCAGCAGCCAATTACAGGGCACCACGGGTGGATACGAGCAGTACTTC. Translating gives CASSQLQGTTGGYEQYF.